These 26 T cell receptor beta chains share one sample of origin, sequenced in a study of CD4 T cells in relation to SARS-CoV-2 and coronaviruses. Generated by immunoSEQ multiplex PCR, the TCRdb table keeps only in-frame clones and is missing some. The sample yields tens of thousands of clones, over 65% seen once. These TCRs are of unknown antigen specificity. The sample was memory CD4+ T cells from PBMCs, cultured in vitro. These TCRs come from an adult with COVID-19.

In this sample, this clone turned up once. The CDR3 loop reads CASSQGARTGKAGNTIYF. CDR3 DNA sequence: TGTGCCAGCAGCCAAGGAGCTCGGACAGGGAAGGCTGGAAACACCATATATTTT. The V call is TRBV14, the J call TRBJ1-3; 8 positions agree with TRBD1. CDR3 size: 18 residues. The germline V gene encodes CDR1 SGHDN and CDR2 FVKESK. V trimming: 1 base; J trimming: 2 bases; junction bases outside the gene matches: 10.

The gene calls are TRBV2 and TRBJ2-1; TRBD1 is a possible D gene (6 bases). This CDR3 region has 15 residues. The germline V gene encodes CDR1 SNHLY and CDR2 FYNNEI. Trimming removed 7 bases from V and 0 bases from J, with 13 bases in between. CDR3 protein: CASKRDKNSYNEQFF. In DNA form, the CDR3 reads TGTGCCAGCAAACGGGACAAAAACTCCTACAATGAGCAGTTCTTC. Variable domain in full (rest from reference TRBV2 and TRBJ2-1): EPEVTQTPSHQVTQMGQEVILRCVPISNHLYFYWYRQILGQKVEFLVSFYNNEISEKSEIFDDQFSVERPDGSNFTLKIRSTKLEDSAMYFCASKRDKNSYNEQFFGPGTRLTVL.

CDR3 coding DNA: TGTGCCAGTAGTATGGTAGCGGCATCCTACAATGAGCAGTTCTTC. This encodes CASSMVAASYNEQFF. The genes are TRBV19 and TRBJ2-1; tentative D call: TRBD2 (6 bases). Per the germline V gene, CDR1 is LNHDA and CDR2 is SQIVND (reference sequence). Trimming removed 3 bases at V and 1 base at J, with 10 bases between. This CDR3 is built from 15 residues.

The chain links TRBV3-1 (or the pseudogene TRBV3-2) to TRBJ2-3; no firm D call. This CDR3 is 13 amino acids long. Germline loops: CDR1 LGHDT, CDR2 YNNKEL (reference sequence). Trimming cost V 2 bases and J 6 bases, with 9 bases left between them. CDR3: CASSQNLIDTQYF. The CDR3 DNA reads as TGTGCCAGCAGCCAAAACCTGATCGATACGCAGTATTTT.

V and J are TRBV5-8 and TRBJ2-7; D ambiguous. The CDR3 loop spans 18 amino acids. The V and J ends lost 3 bases and 1 base respectively, with 23 bases between them. CDR1 and CDR2 from the germline V gene are SGHTS and YDEGEE. The CDR3 coding sequence is TGTGCCAGCAGCTCCCGGGCCGCATTCCTGCTCGGGTCCTACGAGCAGTACTTC. It is translated as CASSSRAAFLLGSYEQYF.

The chain couples TRBV4-1 to TRBJ2-1; TRBD2 aligns across 11 bases. CDR1 MGHRA and CDR2 YSYEKL come from the germline V gene. V was pared by 1 base and J by 9 bases, with 11 bases of the junction left unmatched. This CDR3 has 17 amino acids. CDR3 bases: TGCGCCAGCAGCCAAGGGGCACTAGCGGGAGAAGTTGGTGAGCAGTTCTTC. This gives the protein CASSQGALAGEVGEQFF.

The chain uses TRBV28 and TRBJ1-2; a weak D match, TRBD1 (5 bases). The germline V and J ends were trimmed by 5 bases and 8 bases, with 12 bases remaining between them. Germline V lookup: CDR1 MDHEN, CDR2 SYDVKM. The CDR3 sequence is 12 residues long. CDR3 bases: TGTGCCAGCAGTGGGGCATTCCAAGGCTACACCTTC. It codes for CASSGAFQGYTF.

This sequence joins TRBV5-5 and TRBJ2-3; TRBD2 matches 10 bases. The CDR3 length is 17 residues. CDR1 and CDR2 (germline): SGHKS, YYEKEE (reference sequence). V gave up 2 bases and J gave up 0 bases; unmatched junction bases: 6. The chain's CDR3 is CASSFSGRITSTDTQYF. The CDR3 DNA reads TGTGCCAGCAGCTTTAGCGGGAGGATCACTAGCACAGATACGCAGTATTTT.

This chain's CDR3 is CASSHFTGGQGSGKNIQYF. The CDR3 nucleotides read TGTGCCAGCAGCCACTTCACAGGGGGCCAAGGCTCGGGCAAAAACATTCAGTACTTC. The chain joins TRBV4-2 to TRBJ2-4; 9 bases agree with TRBD1. The CDR3 runs to 19 residues. The V and J ends lost 3 bases and 3 bases, in that order; junction bases with no gene match: 15. Germline V lookup: CDR1 LGHNA, CDR2 YNFKEQ.

A single count supports this clone. The chain employs TRBV3-1 (or the pseudogene TRBV3-2) and TRBJ2-7; TRBD2 agrees at 8 bases. V lost 8 bases to trimming and J lost 3 bases; unmatched junction nucleotides: 6. Germline loops: CDR1 LGHDT, CDR2 YNNKEL (reference sequence). The CDR3 loop spans 13 amino acids. The chain's CDR3 is CASERERDYEQYF. DNA of the CDR3: TGTGCCAGCGAGCGGGAGCGGGACTACGAGCAGTACTTC.

The chain has TRBV7-6 and TRBJ2-3; D may be TRBD1 (6 bases). Trimming left V 2 bases short and J 3 bases short, with 9 bases between. There are 14 residues in the CDR3. From germline, CDR1 is SGHVS and CDR2 FNYEAQ. The chain's CDR3 is CASSLNQGTDTQYF. In DNA, the CDR3 is TGTGCCAGCAGCTTAAATCAGGGGACAGATACGCAGTATTTT.

The chain recombines TRBV18 with TRBJ1-1; a possible D gene is TRBD1 (6 bases). The germline V gene encodes CDR1 KGHSH and CDR2 LQKENI. V dropped 0 bases and J dropped 4 bases, with 9 bases sitting between them. The CDR3 contains 14 residues. The CDR3 DNA reads TGTGCCAGCTCACCACCCGGCAGGGGCACTGAAGCTTTCTTT. Encoded protein: CASSPPGRGTEAFF.

The rearrangement links TRBV19 to TRBJ1-1, with D maybe TRBD1 (6 bases). V was pared by 2 bases and J by 9 bases, with 13 bases between. The CDR3 spans 13 residues. Germline V CDR1 and CDR2: LNHDA, SQIVND (reference sequence). CDR3 residues: CASSIRQVNQAFF. DNA for the CDR3: TGTGCCAGTAGTATAAGACAGGTAAACCAAGCTTTCTTT. Using reference TRBV19 and TRBJ1-1 for the parts outside the CDR3, the full variable domain is DGGITQSPKYLFRKEGQNVTLSCEQNLNHDAMYWYRQDPGQGLRLIYYSQIVNDFQKGDIAEGYSVSREKKESFPLTVTSAQKNPTAFYLCASSIRQVNQAFFGQGTRLTVV.

This chain joins TRBV7-2 and TRBJ2-2; a possible D gene is TRBD2 (7 bases). The CDR3 covers 17 residues. Germline values: CDR1 SGHTA, CDR2 FQGNSA. Trimming left V 5 bases short and J 5 bases short, with 21 bases between. The CDR3 DNA reads TGTGCCAGCAGCAGCCCTGGGGGGGCTAGGCGAACCGGGGAGCTGTTTTTT. This translates into CASSSPGGARRTGELFF.

This clone was seen only a few times. The V and J genes are TRBV18 and TRBJ2-1; 10 bases line up with TRBD1. There are 15 residues in the CDR3. V shed 2 bases and J 4 bases; nucleotides not matched to a gene: 2. Germline CDR1 is KGHSH and CDR2 is LQKENI. In DNA, the CDR3 is TGTGCCAGCTCACCAAGGACAGGGGGATACAATGAGCAGTTCTTC. Translation: CASSPRTGGYNEQFF.

The chain carries TRBV12-1 and TRBJ1-4. TRBV12-1 is noted as a pseudogene. The CDR3 contains 19 residues. The CDR3 DNA sequence: TGTGCCAGCAGCTACCGTCCGGGGCCGGCTTGGGCAACTAATGAAAAACTGTTTTTT. This sequence encodes CASSYRPGPAWATNEKLFF.

In nucleotides, the CDR3 is TGTGCCAGCTCAGTCGGACTAGCCTTATCCTACGAGCAGTACTTC. Protein sequence: CASSVGLALSYEQYF. The V and J genes are TRBV18 and TRBJ2-7, with 8 bases identical to TRBD2. Per the germline V gene, CDR1 is KGHSH and CDR2 is LQKENI. Unmatched junction bases numbered 7, after V lost 5 bases and J lost 1 base. The CDR3 consists of 15 residues.

This chain uses TRBV7-2 with TRBJ2-2; the match to TRBD2 covers 9 bases. Per germline, CDR1 SGHTA and CDR2 FQGNSA. Germline trimming cut 5 bases from V and 6 bases from J; bases unmatched to any gene: 7. CDR3 length equals 15 residues. The CDR3 DNA reads TGTGCCAGCAGCGGGCTAGCGGGGTGGGCCGGGGAGCTGTTTTTT. Its protein product is CASSGLAGWAGELFF.

In its sample, this clone was seen a few times. The V call is TRBV10-1, the J call TRBJ2-1, with 10 bases matching TRBD2. Germline V gene lookup returns CDR1 WNHNN and CDR2 SYGVQD (reference sequence). V shed 8 bases and J 2 bases; nucleotides not matched to a gene: 12. The length of the CDR3 is 17 residues. CDR3 DNA: TGCGCCAGCTTACCTGGACTAGCGGACGCTCCCTACAATGAGCAGTTCTTC. This codes for CASLPGLADAPYNEQFF.

The chain couples TRBV27 to TRBJ1-4; D unclear. Germline V lookup: CDR1 MNHEY, CDR2 SMNVEV (reference sequence). The CDR3 consists of 13 residues. Deletions cut 1 base from V and 7 bases from J, with 7 bases between. CDR3 DNA: TGTGCCAGCAGTTTATTTGGAGCTGAAAAACTGTTTTTT. Its protein is CASSLFGAEKLFF.

The sample holds one count of this clone. The chain couples TRBV7-9 to TRBJ2-3, with D possibly being TRBD2 (6 bases). Trimming stripped 4 bases from V and 0 bases from J, with 14 bases between. Germline loops: CDR1 SEHNR, CDR2 FQNEAQ (reference sequence). The CDR3 loop spans 16 amino acids. The CDR3 sequence: CASSSQGTSSTDTQYF. The CDR3 DNA reads as TGTGCCAGCAGCTCACAAGGGACTTCTAGCACAGATACGCAGTATTTT.

This chain joins TRBV7-9 and TRBJ2-3, with 10 bases that match TRBD2. V gave up 1 base and J gave up 3 bases; unmatched junction bases: 4. The germline CDR1 and CDR2 sequences are SEHNR and FQNEAQ (reference sequence). This CDR3 spans 16 amino acids. CDR3: CASSLVSSGSTDTQYF. The CDR3 coding sequence is TGTGCCAGCAGCTTAGTGTCTAGCGGGAGTACAGATACGCAGTATTTT. The variable domain in full, completed from reference TRBV7-9 and TRBJ2-3, reads DTGVSQNPRHKITKRGQNVTFRCDPISEHNRLYWYRQTLGQGPEFLTYFQNEAQLEKSRLLSDRFSAERPKGSFSTLEIQRTEQGDSAMYLCASSLVSSGSTDTQYFGPGTRLTVL.

The chain is built from TRBV7-2 and TRBJ2-3; unclear D gene. Germline V gives CDR1 SGHTA, CDR2 FQGNSA. The CDR3 has 13 residues. The V and J ends lost 5 bases and 6 bases respectively, with 12 bases between them. In DNA form, the CDR3 reads TGTGCCAGCAGCCCCCAACCAACGGATACGCAGTATTTT. Its translation is CASSPQPTDTQYF.

The CDR3 protein is CSVGIPDRVNTEAFF. In nucleotides, the CDR3 is TGCAGCGTTGGGATACCGGACAGGGTGAACACTGAAGCTTTCTTT. This rearrangement joins TRBV29-1 to TRBJ1-1; 8 nucleotides match TRBD1. The J segment lost 0 bases and the V segment lost 4 bases, leaving 7 bases of the junction unmatched. Germline V lookup: CDR1 SQVTM, CDR2 ANQGSEA. The CDR3 totals 15 residues.

This CDR3 is CASSGLAGGQAGNEQFF. CDR3 coding DNA: TGTGCCAGCAGCGGACTAGCGGGAGGGCAGGCGGGGAATGAGCAGTTCTTC. The chain links TRBV9 to TRBJ2-1; 14 positions match TRBD2. V shed 3 bases, J shed 7 bases, and the junction held 9 bases outside the gene matches. CDR1 and CDR2 (germline): SGDLS, YYNGEE. The CDR3 totals 17 residues.

The V call is TRBV11-1, the J call TRBJ2-3; D possibly corresponds to TRBD1 (5 bases). The CDR3 length is 15 residues. Germline CDR1 and CDR2: SGHAT and FQDESV (reference sequence). Trimming removed 3 bases at V and 5 bases at J, with 15 bases between. The DNA for the CDR3 is TGTGCCAGCAGCTTCCAGGGCGCGGTTGAAGATACGCAGTATTTT. As protein: CASSFQGAVEDTQYF.